This T cell receptor beta chain originates from a study of cytomegalovirus exposure and HLA in healthy donors. Study context: Unique TCR beta sequences numbering 120 million or so came from 190 million or so T cells in an earlier analysis. Early released data had about 80 million unique TCRs, all coming from HLA-typed donors.

This clone appeared once. The target antigen is unknown. In germline, CDR1 is SGHDN, CDR2 FVKESK. CDR3 length: 13 amino acids. With 2 bases removed from V and 5 bases from J, the gap between germline ends came to 7 bases. Researchers ran the PCR with 60 Vbeta and 13 Jbeta primers. The method was immunoSEQ multiplex PCR; TCRdb's version includes in-frame clones alone and lacks a portion of them. The table lists 90,000 to 120,000 clones, approximately 79% of them singletons. Study-wide points: A later analysis found TCR association rates differed by HLA locus, highest for DRB1 and lowest for HLA-C. A prior analysis recorded that most TCR beta V segments were productive about 87% or about 30% of the time.

Sequencing was carried out using PBMCs. The chain uses TRBV14 and TRBJ1-5; no firm D call. The TCR was taken from a man between 18 and 35 years old in good health and CMV-seronegative. The CDR3 coding sequence is TGTGCCAGCAGCCAATCGACACATCAGCCCCAGCATTTT. It encodes CASSQSTHQPQHF.